One and the same sample provided the 5 T cell receptor beta chains below, sequenced in a study of brain T cells in children with intractable seizures (dated by TCRdb to 2020 to 2023). The time point label of this sample denotes: blood from clinic visit 5 months post-surgery; TSC patient then seizure free. To prepare the library, the immunoSEQ multiplex PCR assay was applied. The immuneACCESS repertoire file appears here via TCRdb, limited to in-frame rearrangements. These files lack a portion of the clones; in checked studies, under half of the deficit traces to unresolved V genes, and the cause of the others is not known. The sample has about 340,000 clones on record, 85% to 95% of them singletons. The ten largest clones capture 5.5% to 6% of the sample. Material: peripheral blood, obtained approximately 5 months after surgery. These receptors all stem from a boy less than two years old with tuberous sclerosis and intractable seizures.

This clone has just one count. The CDR3 sequence: CASSGGPGPSGNTIYF. The CDR3 region has the DNA TGTGCCAGCAGTGGGGGGCCGGGGCCCTCTGGAAACACCATATATTTT. This chain connects TRBV6-1 to TRBJ1-3, with D perhaps matching TRBD1 (6 bases). This CDR3 contains 16 residues. Germline loops: CDR1 MNHNS, CDR2 SASEGT. The ends were cut back, 4 bases at V and 0 bases at J, with 13 bases in the middle.

The V and J genes are TRBV5-1 and TRBJ2-5, with 10 bases lining up with TRBD2. The germline CDR1 and CDR2 sequences are SGHRS and YFSETQ. This CDR3 has 15 amino acids. Unmatched junction bases numbered 4, after V lost 0 bases and J lost 5 bases. CDR3 bases: TGCGCCAGCAGCTTGGCCCCTAGCGGGAGTGAGACCCAGTACTTC. Its translation is CASSLAPSGSETQYF.

J is TRBJ1-1 and V is TRBV27; 10 bases map to TRBD1. Germline values: CDR1 MNHEY, CDR2 SMNVEV (reference sequence). The CDR3 loop spans 16 amino acids. The V segment lost 5 bases and the J segment 0 bases; nucleotides outside the gene matches: 6. The CDR3 spells CASSPRTGGMNTEAFF. CDR3 sequence (DNA): TGTGCCAGCAGTCCCCGGACAGGGGGGATGAACACTGAAGCTTTCTTT.

The rearrangement joins TRBV5-1 to TRBJ2-7, with D perhaps being TRBD1 or TRBD2 (5 bases each). Trimming took 4 bases from V and 3 from J, leaving 11 bases between them. CDR1 and CDR2 (germline): SGHRS, YFSETQ. There are 13 residues in the CDR3. The CDR3 is CASSPWDGYEQYF. CDR3 sequence (DNA): TGCGCCAGCAGCCCGTGGGACGGCTACGAGCAGTACTTC. The full variable domain, rest sourced from reference TRBV5-1 and TRBJ2-7, is KAGVTQTPRYLIKTRGQQVTLSCSPISGHRSVSWYQQTPGQGLQFLFEYFSETQRNKGNFPGRFSGRQFSNSRSEMNVSTLELGDSALYLCASSPWDGYEQYFGPGTRLTVT.

V usage is TRBV10-3 and J usage is TRBJ1-2, with D hard to call. Germline loops: CDR1 ENHRY, CDR2 SYGVKD. The CDR3 is 16 residues long. V shed 0 bases and J shed 4 bases, with 15 bases lying between them. The CDR3, as DNA: TGTGCCATCAGTGAGTCGAAGTTGGCAGGATCCTATGGCTACACCTTC. Its translation is CAISESKLAGSYGYTF.